The clone carrying this T cell receptor beta chain was counted ten times or more. No antigen is known for it. Sequencing was done on patients that had shown CD8+CD57+ cell expansion by flow cytometry. Severe acquired aplastic anemia was the diagnosis recorded for all patients. Blood came from patients not yet given any therapy. The CDR3 is 15 residues long. From germline, CDR1 is SGDLS and CDR2 YYNGEE. Trimming stripped 3 bases from V and 2 bases from J, with 13 bases between. The data belong to a study of CD8+CD57+ T cells in acquired aplastic anemia. On the study more broadly: Each DNA sample taken from sorted CD4+ and CD8+ cells came to 3 to 4 ug on average. General study results and limits: Patients and controls had in common 25 to 30 CD8+ CDR3 sequences.

TCR beta VDJ and CDR3 profiling used genomic DNA as template. TCRdb reanalysed the reads using MiXCR and keeps one entry per CDR3 protein. The table includes 250,000 or so distinct CDR3 sequences, approximately 45% detected once. The sample consisted of sorted CD4+, CD8+, or CD8+CD57+ T cells (not recorded which) from PBMCs. V usage is TRBV9 and J usage is TRBJ2-3, with a weak D call TRBD1 (6 bases). This receptor was taken from a human donor with aplastic anemia. CDR3: CASSDGQSNTDTQYF. Written as DNA, the CDR3 is TGTGCCAGCAGCGACGGACAGTCAAACACAGATACGCAGTATTTT.